The sequence of this T cell receptor (beta chain) was determined in a study of blood T cell repertoires in COVID-19. In the study overall: Samples taken during acute and convalescent COVID-19 were collected in the United States, Italy and Spain. Nucleic acid was either cDNA or gDNA, and it came from T cells, B-cell-depleted T cells, or PBMCs.

TCRdb keeps only in-frame clones here, not all; method: immunoSEQ multiplex PCR. The sample includes roughly 340,000 clones, roughly 90% of them seen just once. With 1 base removed from V and 2 bases from J, the gap between germline ends came to 9 bases. There are 14 residues in the CDR3. CDR1 and CDR2 (germline): SGHRS, YFSETQ. The receptor comes from a woman in her twenties or thirties with COVID-19, enrolled during active disease. The J gene is TRBJ2-5, the V gene TRBV5-1; TRBD1 might be the D (6 bases). The sequencing sample was made of peripheral blood. The CDR3 is CASSLFQGQETQYF. CDR3 nucleotides: TGCGCCAGCAGCTTGTTTCAGGGGCAAGAGACCCAGTACTTC.